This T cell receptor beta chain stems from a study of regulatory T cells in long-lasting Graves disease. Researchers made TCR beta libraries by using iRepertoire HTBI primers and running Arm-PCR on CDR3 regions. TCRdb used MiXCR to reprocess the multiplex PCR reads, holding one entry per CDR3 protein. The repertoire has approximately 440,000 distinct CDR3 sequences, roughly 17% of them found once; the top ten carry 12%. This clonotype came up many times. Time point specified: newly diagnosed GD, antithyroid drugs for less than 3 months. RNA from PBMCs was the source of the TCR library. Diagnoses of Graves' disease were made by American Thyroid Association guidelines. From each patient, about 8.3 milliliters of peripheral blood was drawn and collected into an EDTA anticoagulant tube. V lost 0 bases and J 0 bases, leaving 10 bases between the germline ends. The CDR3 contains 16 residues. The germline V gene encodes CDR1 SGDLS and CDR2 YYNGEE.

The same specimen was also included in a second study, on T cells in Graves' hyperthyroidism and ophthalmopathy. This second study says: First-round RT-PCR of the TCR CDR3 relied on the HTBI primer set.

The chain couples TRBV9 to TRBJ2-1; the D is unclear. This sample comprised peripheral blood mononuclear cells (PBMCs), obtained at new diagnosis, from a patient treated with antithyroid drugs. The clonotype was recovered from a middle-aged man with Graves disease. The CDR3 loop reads CASSVGVAASYNEQFF. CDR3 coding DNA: TGTGCCAGCAGCGTAGGCGTAGCAGCCTCCTACAATGAGCAGTTCTTC.